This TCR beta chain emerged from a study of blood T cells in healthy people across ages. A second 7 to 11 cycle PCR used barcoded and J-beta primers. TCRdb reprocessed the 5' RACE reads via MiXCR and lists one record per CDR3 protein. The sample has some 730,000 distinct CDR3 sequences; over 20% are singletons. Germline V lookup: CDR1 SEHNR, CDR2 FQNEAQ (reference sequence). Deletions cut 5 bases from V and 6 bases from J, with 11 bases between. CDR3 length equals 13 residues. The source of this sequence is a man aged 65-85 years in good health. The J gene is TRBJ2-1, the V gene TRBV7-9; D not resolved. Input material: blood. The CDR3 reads CASSPMNSNEQFF. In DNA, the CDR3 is TGTGCCAGCAGCCCCATGAATTCCAATGAGCAGTTCTTC.